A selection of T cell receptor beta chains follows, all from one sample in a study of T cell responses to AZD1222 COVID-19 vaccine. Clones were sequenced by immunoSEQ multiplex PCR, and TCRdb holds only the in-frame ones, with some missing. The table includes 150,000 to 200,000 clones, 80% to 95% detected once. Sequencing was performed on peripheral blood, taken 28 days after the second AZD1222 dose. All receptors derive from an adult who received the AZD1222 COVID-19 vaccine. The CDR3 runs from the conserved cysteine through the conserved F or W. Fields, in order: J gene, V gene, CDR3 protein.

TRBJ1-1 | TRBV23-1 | CASSQSVPRDSGDEAFF
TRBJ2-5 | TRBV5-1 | CASSSTGPETQYF
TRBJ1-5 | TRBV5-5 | CASSLGQGINQPQHF
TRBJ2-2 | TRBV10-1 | CASSPYYTGELFF
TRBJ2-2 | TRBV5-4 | CASTQGGRAGELFF
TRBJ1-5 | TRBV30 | CACSGGSNQPQHF
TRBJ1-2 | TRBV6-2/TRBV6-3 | CASSGGGTGVWGYTF
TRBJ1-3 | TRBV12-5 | CASGLMGSGNTIYF
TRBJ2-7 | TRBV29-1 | CSVYTGTGDHEQYF
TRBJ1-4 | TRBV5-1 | CASSWGRGEKLFF
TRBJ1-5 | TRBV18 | CASSLGRDSNQPQHF
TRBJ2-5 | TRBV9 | CASSSSPWASGKETQYF
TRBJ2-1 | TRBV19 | CASSRKGQSFNEQFF
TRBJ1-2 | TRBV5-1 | CASSRPPGGVQYGYTF
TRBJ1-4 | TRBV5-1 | CASSLLQGTNEKLFF
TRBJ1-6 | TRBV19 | CATSPKFDRRNSPLHF
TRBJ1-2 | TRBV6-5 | CASRPTGPRGYTF
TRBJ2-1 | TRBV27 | CASSFFGLEFF
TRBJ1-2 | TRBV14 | CASSQDRRYGYTF
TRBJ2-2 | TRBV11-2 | CASSVRGRNTGELFF
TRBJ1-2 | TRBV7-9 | CASSPEDRGFYGYTF
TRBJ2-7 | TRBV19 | CASSYRDRVLGGYEQYF
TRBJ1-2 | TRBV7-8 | CASSPRLRDHYGYTF
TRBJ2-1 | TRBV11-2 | CASSLVSRAIYNEQFF
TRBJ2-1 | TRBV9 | CASSPVRQGRGGPAYNEQFF
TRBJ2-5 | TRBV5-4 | CASSRAGGAQETQYF
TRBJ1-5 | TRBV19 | CASSIVPRQPQHF
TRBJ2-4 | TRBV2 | CASSPLAGGPTDIQYF
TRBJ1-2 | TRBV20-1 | CSASIEGAGYGYTF
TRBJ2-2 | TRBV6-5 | CASRGRAGELFF
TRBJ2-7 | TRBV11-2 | CASSPGVGSQQYF
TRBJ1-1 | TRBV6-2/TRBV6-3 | CASSLDRKAFF
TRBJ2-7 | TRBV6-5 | CASSYSSGSFDREQYF
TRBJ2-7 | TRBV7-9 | CASSLQGNSYEQYF
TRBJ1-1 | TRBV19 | CASSSEGGWNTEAFF
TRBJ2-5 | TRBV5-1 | CASSFPGGAGETQYF
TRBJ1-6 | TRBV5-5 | CASSTGQVYNSPLHF
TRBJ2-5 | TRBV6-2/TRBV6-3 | CASSWRGLGETQYF
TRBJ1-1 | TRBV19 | CASSPRQGADTEAFF
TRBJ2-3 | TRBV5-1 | CASSQSTDTQYF
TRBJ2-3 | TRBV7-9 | CASSLGDPGIITDTQYF
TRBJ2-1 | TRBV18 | CASSPPSKSRINEQFF